This TCR beta chain was found in a study of cytotoxic CD8 clonotypes in ibrutinib-treated CLL. On the study more broadly: A mean of around 270,000 productive templates and tens of thousands of productive rearrangements was obtained per sample. Study findings and constraints: Clonality grew at ibrutinib response; at progression, it decreased back toward baseline. Starting clonality was above that of age-matched healthy donors and tracked circulating CD8+ T-cell counts.

TCRdb keeps only in-frame clones here, not all; method: immunoSEQ multiplex PCR. The sample records approximately 330,000 clones, around four fifths being singletons. With respect to this clone: Its specificity is unknown.

Genomic DNA in a quantity of about 2 micrograms was derived from cryopreserved PBMCs for TCR beta libraries. The sequence was collected from a human donor with chronic lymphocytic leukemia. Sequencing was performed on PBMCs, taken before ibrutinib treatment.

This CDR3 is CASSPPDGTYNEQFF. The DNA of the CDR3 is TGTGCCAGCTCACCACCCGACGGGACCTACAATGAGCAGTTCTTC. The gene calls are TRBV18 and TRBJ2-1; D perhaps matches TRBD2 (5 bases). The V and J ends lost 0 bases and 2 bases respectively, with 8 bases between them. Germline V gene data show CDR1 as KGHSH and CDR2 as LQKENI. The CDR3 has 15 amino acids.